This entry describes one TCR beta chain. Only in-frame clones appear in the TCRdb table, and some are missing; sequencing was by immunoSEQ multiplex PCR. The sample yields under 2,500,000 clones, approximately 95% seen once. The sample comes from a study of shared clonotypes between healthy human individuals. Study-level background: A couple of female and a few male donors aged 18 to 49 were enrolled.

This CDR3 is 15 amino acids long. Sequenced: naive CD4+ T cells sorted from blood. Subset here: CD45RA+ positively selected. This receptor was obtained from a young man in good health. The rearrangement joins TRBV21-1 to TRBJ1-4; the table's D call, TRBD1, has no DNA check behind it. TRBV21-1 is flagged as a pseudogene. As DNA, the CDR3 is TGTGCCAGCAGCAAACGGACAGGGAATGGTGAAAAACTGTTTTTT. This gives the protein CASSKRTGNGEKLFF.